This T cell receptor (beta chain) came from a study of preoperative IRX-2 immunotherapy in early breast cancer. The method was immunoSEQ multiplex PCR; TCRdb's version includes in-frame clones alone and lacks a portion of them. The data show roughly 62,000 clones, with approximately 94% seen just once and under 2% held by the top ten. Treatment: preoperative locoregional IRX-2 cytokine immunotherapy. This phase Ib study tested locoregional IRX-2 cytokine immunotherapy given before surgery. Trimming at V came to 4 bases and at J to 2 bases, leaving 3 bases not matched to a gene. This CDR3 is built from 15 residues. Germline lookup yields CDR1 SGHRS and CDR2 YFSETQ.

The sequence came from a human donor with breast cancer. Sampling was conducted from a patient treated with IRX-2 immunotherapy. The V call is TRBV5-1, the J call TRBJ2-1, with TRBD2 matching over 10 bases. CDR3 loop: CASSQGLAAYNEQFF. DNA of the CDR3: TGCGCCAGCAGCCAAGGACTAGCGGCCTACAATGAGCAGTTCTTC.